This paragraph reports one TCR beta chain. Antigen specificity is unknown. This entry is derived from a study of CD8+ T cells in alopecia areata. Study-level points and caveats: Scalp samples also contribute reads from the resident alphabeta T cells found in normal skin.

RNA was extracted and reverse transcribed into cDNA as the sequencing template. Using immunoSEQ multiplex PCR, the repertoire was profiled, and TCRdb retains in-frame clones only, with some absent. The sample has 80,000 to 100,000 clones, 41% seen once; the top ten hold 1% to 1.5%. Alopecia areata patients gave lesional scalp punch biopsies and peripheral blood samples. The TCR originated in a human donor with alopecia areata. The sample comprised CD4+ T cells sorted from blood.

The CDR3 region has the DNA TGTGCCAGCAGACGGGGACACCCCTACGAGCAGTACTTC. It codes for CASRRGHPYEQYF. This chain joins TRBV6-5 and TRBJ2-7; possibly TRBD1 for D (6 bases). The V gene lost 6 bases and the J gene lost 2 bases, with 11 bases spanning the gap. The germline gives CDR1 MNHEY, CDR2 SVGAGI. The CDR3 runs to 13 residues.